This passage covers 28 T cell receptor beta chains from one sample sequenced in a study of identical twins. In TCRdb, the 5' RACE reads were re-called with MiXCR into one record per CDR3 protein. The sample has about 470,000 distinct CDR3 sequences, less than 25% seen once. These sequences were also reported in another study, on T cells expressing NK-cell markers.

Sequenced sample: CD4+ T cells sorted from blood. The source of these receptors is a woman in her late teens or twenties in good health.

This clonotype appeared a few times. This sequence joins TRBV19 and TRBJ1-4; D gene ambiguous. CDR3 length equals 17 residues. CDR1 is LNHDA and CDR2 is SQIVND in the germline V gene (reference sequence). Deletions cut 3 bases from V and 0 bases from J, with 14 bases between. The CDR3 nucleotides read TGTGCCAGTAGTATCTCTCTGAGGGCTGCAACTAATGAAAAACTGTTTTTT. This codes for CASSISLRAATNEKLFF. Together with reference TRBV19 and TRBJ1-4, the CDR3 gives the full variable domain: DGGITQSPKYLFRKEGQNVTLSCEQNLNHDAMYWYRQDPGQGLRLIYYSQIVNDFQKGDIAEGYSVSREKKESFPLTVTSAQKNPTAFYLCASSISLRAATNEKLFFGSGTQLSVL.

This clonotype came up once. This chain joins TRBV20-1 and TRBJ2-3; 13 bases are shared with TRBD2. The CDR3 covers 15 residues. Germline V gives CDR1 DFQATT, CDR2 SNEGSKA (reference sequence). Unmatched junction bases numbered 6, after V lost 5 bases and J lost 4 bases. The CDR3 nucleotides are TGCAGTGCTCTAGGACTAGCGGGAGTGGCAGATACGCAGTATTTT. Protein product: CSALGLAGVADTQYF.

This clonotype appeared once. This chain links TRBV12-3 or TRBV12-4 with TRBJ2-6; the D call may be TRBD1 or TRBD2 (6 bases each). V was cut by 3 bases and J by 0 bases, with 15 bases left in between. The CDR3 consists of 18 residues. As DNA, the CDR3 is TGTGCCAGCAGTTTTGGTCCGGGGGCATACTCTGGGGCCAACGTCCTGACTTTC. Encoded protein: CASSFGPGAYSGANVLTF.

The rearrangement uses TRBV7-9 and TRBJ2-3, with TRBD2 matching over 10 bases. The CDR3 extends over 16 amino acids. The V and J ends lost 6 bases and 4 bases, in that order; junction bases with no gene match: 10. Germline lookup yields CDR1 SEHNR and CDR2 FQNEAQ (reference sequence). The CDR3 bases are TGTGCCAGCAGAACTAGCGGGGATACGGGGCCAGATACGCAGTATTTT. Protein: CASRTSGDTGPDTQYF.

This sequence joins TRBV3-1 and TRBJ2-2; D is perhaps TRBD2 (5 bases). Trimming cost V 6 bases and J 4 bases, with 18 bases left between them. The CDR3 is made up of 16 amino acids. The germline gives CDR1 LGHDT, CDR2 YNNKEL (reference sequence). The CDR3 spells CASSQRRGWSTGELFF. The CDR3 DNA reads TGTGCCAGCAGTCAGCGTCGAGGGTGGAGCACCGGGGAGCTGTTTTTT. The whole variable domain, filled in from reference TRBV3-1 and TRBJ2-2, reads DTAVSQTPKYLVTQMGNDKSIKCEQNLGHDTMYWYKQDSKKFLKIMFSYNNKELIINETVPNRFSPKSPDKAHLNLHINSLELGDSAVYFCASSQRRGWSTGELFFGEGSRLTVL.

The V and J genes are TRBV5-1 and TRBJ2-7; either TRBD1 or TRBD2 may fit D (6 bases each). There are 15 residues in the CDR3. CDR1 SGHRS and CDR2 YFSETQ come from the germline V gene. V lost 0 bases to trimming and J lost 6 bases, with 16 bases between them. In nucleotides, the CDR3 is TGCGCCAGCAGCTTGGCCGCGGGAACAGGGTTCGAGCAGTACTTC. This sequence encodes CASSLAAGTGFEQYF. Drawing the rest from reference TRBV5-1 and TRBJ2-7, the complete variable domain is KAGVTQTPRYLIKTRGQQVTLSCSPISGHRSVSWYQQTPGQGLQFLFEYFSETQRNKGNFPGRFSGRQFSNSRSEMNVSTLELGDSALYLCASSLAAGTGFEQYFGPGTRLTVT.

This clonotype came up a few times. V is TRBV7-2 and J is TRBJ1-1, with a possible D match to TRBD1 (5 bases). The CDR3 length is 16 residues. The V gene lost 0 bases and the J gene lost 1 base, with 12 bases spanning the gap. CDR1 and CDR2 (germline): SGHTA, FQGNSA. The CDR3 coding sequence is TGTGCCAGCAGCTTAGCTTCGGGGAGGGGGAACACTGAAGCTTTCTTT. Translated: CASSLASGRGNTEAFF.

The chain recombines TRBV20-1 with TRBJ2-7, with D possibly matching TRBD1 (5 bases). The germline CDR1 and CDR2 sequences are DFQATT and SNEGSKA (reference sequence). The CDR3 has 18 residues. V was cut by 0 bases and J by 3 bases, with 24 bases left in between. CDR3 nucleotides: TGCAGTGCTAGAGATATGGGGCCACGAGCCCGCGCAAACTACGAGCAGTACTTC. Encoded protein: CSARDMGPRARANYEQYF.

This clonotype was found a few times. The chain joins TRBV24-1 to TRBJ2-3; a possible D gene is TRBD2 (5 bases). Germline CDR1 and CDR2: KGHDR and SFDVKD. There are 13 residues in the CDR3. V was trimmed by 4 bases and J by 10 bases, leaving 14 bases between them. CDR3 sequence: CATSDSQTGSQYF. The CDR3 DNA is TGTGCCACCAGTGACTCACAAACGGGATCGCAGTATTTT.

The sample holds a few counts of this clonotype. CDR3 in DNA: TGTGCCAGCAGTTTTTCGGGCAGGGTAGGAGAAAAACTGTTTTTT. Translation: CASSFSGRVGEKLFF. The V call is TRBV27, the J call TRBJ1-4; D is perhaps TRBD1 (5 bases). Germline V lookup: CDR1 MNHEY, CDR2 SMNVEV (reference sequence). Trimming removed 3 bases at V and 8 bases at J, with 16 bases between. This CDR3 is 15 amino acids long.

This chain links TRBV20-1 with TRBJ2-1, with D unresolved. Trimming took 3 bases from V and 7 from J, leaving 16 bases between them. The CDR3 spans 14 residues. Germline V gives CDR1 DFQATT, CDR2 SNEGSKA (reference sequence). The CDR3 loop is CSASSSRALNEQFF. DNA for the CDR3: TGCAGTGCTAGCTCGAGCCGAGCCCTGAATGAGCAGTTCTTC.

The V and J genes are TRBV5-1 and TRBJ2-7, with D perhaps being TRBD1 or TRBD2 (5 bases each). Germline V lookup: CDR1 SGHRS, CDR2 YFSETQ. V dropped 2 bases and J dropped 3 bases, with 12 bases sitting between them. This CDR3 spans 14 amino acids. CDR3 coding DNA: TGCGCCAGCAGCTTCATCCAGGGAGTCTACGAGCAGTACTTC. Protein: CASSFIQGVYEQYF.

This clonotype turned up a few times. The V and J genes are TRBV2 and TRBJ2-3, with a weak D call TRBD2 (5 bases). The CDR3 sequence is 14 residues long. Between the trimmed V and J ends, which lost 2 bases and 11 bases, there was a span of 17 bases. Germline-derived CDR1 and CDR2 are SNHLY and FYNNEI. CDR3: CASSERVARFWQYF. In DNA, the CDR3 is TGTGCCAGCAGTGAAAGGGTAGCGAGGTTCTGGCAGTATTTT. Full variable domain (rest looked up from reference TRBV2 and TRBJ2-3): EPEVTQTPSHQVTQMGQEVILRCVPISNHLYFYWYRQILGQKVEFLVSFYNNEISEKSEIFDDQFSVERPDGSNFTLKIRSTKLEDSAMYFCASSERVARFWQYFGPGTRLTVL.

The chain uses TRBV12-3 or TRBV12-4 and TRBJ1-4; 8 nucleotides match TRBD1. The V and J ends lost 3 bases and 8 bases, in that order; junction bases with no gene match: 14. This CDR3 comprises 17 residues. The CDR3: CASSFGQGIGLGEKLFF. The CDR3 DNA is TGTGCCAGCAGTTTCGGACAGGGAATCGGTTTAGGAGAAAAACTGTTTTTT.

CDR3 protein: CAISWEDNEQFF. Written as DNA, the CDR3 is TGTGCCATCTCTTGGGAGGACAATGAGCAGTTCTTC. The chain uses TRBV10-3 and TRBJ2-1; tentative D call: TRBD2 (6 bases). This CDR3 contains 12 residues. Germline loops: CDR1 ENHRY, CDR2 SYGVKD. Trimming shortened V by 8 bases and J by 5 bases, and 10 bases separated the two germline ends.

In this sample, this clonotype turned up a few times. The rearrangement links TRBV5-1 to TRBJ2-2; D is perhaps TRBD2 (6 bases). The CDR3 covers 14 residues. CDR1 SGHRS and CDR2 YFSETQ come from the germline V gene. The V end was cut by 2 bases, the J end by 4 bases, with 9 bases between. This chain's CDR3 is CASSFGGTTGELFF. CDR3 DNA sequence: TGCGCCAGCAGCTTTGGGGGGACCACCGGGGAGCTGTTTTTT.

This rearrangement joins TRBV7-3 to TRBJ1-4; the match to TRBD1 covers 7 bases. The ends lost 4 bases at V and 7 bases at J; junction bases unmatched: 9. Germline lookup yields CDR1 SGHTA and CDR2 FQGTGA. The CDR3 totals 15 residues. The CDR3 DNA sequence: TGTGCCAGCAGCTCTCAGTCAGGGGGGAGTGAAAAACTGTTTTTT. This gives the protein CASSSQSGGSEKLFF.

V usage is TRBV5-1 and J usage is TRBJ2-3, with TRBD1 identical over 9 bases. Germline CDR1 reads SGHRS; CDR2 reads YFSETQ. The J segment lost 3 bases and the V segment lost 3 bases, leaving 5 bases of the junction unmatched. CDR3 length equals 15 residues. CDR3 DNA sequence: TGCGCCAGCAGCTGGGGACAGGGTCTGACAGATACGCAGTATTTT. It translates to CASSWGQGLTDTQYF.

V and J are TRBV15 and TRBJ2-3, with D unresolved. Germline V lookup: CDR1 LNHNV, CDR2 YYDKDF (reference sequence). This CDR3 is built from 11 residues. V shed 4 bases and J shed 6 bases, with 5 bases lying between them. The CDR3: CATSIVDTQYF. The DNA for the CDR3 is TGTGCCACCAGCATCGTGGATACGCAGTATTTT.

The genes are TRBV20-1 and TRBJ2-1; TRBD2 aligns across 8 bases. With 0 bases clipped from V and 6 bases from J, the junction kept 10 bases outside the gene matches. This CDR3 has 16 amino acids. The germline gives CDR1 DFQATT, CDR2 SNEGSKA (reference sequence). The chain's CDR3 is CSARELPGTSLNEQFF. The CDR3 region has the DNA TGCAGTGCTAGAGAACTTCCCGGGACTAGTCTCAATGAGCAGTTCTTC.

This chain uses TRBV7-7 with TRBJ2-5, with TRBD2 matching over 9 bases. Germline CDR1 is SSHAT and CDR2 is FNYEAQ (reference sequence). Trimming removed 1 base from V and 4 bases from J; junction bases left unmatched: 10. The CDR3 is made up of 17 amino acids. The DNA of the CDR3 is TGTGCCAGCAGCTTAGGGTCTGGGGTACTAGCGGGAGAGACCCAGTACTTC. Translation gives CASSLGSGVLAGETQYF.

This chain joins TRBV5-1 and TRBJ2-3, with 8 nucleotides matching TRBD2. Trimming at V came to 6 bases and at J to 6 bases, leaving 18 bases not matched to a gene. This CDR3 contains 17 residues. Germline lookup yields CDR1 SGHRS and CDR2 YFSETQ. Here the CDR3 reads CASKRRTSSFYMDTQYF. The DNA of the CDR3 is TGCGCCAGCAAGCGAAGGACTAGCTCCTTTTATATGGATACGCAGTATTTT.

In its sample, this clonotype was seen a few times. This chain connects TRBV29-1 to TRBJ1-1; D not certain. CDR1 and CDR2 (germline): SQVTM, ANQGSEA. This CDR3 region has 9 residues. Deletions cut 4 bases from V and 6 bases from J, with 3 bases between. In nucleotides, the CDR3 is TGCAGCGTTGCTCCTGAAGCTTTCTTT. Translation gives CSVAPEAFF.

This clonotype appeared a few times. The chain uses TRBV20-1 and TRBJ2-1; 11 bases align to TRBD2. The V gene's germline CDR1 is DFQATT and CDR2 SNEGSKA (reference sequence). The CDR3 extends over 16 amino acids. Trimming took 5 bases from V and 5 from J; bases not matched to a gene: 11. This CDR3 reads CSAGLAGGRKNNEQFF. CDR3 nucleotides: TGCAGTGCTGGGCTAGCGGGGGGAAGGAAAAACAATGAGCAGTTCTTC.

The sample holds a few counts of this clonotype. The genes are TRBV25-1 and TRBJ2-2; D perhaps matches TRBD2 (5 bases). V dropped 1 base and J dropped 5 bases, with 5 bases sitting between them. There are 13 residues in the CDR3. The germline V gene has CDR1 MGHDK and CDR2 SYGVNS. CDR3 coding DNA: TGTGCCAGCAGTGAATCGGGAACCGGGGAGCTGTTTTTT. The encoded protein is CASSESGTGELFF.

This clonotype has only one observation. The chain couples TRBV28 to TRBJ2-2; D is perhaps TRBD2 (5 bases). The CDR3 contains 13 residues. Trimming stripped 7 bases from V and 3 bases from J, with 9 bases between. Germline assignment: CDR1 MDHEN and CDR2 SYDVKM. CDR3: CASTSGYTGELFF. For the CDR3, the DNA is TGTGCCAGCACCAGCGGATACACCGGGGAGCTGTTTTTT. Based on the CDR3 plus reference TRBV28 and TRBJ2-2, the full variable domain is DVKVTQSSRYLVKRTGEKVFLECVQDMDHENMFWYRQDPGLGLRLIYFSYDVKMKEKGDIPEGYSVSREKKERFSLILESASTNQTSMYLCASTSGYTGELFFGEGSRLTVL.

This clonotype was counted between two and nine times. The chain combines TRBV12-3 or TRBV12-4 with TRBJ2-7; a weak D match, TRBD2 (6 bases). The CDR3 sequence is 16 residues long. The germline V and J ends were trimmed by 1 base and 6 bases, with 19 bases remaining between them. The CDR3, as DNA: TGTGCCAGCAGTTTAGGGACTATTCGGGCCCATGCCGAGCAGTACTTC. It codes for CASSLGTIRAHAEQYF.

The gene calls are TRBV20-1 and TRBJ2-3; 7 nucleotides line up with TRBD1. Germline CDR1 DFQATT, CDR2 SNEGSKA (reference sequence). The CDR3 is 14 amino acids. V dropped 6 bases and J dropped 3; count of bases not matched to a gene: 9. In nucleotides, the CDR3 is TGCAGTGCCCCAACAGGGGTGTGGACAGATACGCAGTATTTT. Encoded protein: CSAPTGVWTDTQYF.